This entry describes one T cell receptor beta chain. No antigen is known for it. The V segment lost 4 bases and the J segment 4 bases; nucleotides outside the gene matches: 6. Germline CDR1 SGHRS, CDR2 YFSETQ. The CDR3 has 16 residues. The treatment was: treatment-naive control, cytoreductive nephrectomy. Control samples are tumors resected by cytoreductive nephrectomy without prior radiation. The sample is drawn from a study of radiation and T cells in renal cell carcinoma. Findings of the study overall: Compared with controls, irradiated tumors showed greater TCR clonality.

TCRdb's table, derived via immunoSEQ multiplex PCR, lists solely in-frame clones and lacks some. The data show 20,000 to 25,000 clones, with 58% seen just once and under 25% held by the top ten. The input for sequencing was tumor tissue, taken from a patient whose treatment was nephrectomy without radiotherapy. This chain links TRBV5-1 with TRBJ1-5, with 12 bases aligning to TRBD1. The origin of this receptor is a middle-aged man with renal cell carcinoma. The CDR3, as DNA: TGCGCCAGCAGCCCCGGGACAGGGGGCGGAAATCAGCCCCAGCATTTT. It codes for CASSPGTGGGNQPQHF.